The clone carrying this T cell receptor beta chain showed up just a few times. Its antigen is unknown. The authors made TCR beta cDNA from approximately 490 ng total RNA with a constant-region primer. The TCR beta library was amplified through three nested multiplex PCR rounds in a modified ARM-PCR procedure. TRBV1-TRBV30 forward primers paired with a C-beta reverse primer were used in the first two PCR rounds, which ran roughly 9 cycles each. TCRdb reprocessed the multiplex PCR reads with MiXCR, giving one entry per CDR3 protein. Among 150,000 to 200,000 distinct CDR3 sequences listed, about 60% were seen once. Unsorted whole blood supplied the RNA, and germline DNA was extracted too. The V end lost 9 bases, the J end lost 5 bases, and 23 bases lay between the germline ends. This CDR3 has 16 amino acids. Germline CDR1 reads MNHNY; CDR2 reads SVGAGI (reference sequence). These data are taken from a study of tumor-infiltrating lymphocytes in primary liver carcinoma. Turning to the study itself: The patients comprised men and women between the ages of 30 and 69 years. Tumor lesions were T1-T3 N0M0 and spanned about 4.2 to 11 cm.

Study conclusions and caveats: In tumor-adjacent and tumor-blood pairs, overlap was lower than in tumor region pairs. CD4+ and CD8+ repertoires could not be compared in these unsorted bulk samples.

The TCR comes from a man aged 35-49 years with primary liver carcinoma and hepatitis B virus infection. Sequencing input: peripheral blood. The chain carries TRBV6-6 and TRBJ1-5, with unresolved D. The CDR3 spells CASTPSDGFPHQPQHF. The CDR3 DNA reads TGTGCCAGTACACCCTCGGACGGCTTCCCCCATCAGCCCCAGCATTTT.